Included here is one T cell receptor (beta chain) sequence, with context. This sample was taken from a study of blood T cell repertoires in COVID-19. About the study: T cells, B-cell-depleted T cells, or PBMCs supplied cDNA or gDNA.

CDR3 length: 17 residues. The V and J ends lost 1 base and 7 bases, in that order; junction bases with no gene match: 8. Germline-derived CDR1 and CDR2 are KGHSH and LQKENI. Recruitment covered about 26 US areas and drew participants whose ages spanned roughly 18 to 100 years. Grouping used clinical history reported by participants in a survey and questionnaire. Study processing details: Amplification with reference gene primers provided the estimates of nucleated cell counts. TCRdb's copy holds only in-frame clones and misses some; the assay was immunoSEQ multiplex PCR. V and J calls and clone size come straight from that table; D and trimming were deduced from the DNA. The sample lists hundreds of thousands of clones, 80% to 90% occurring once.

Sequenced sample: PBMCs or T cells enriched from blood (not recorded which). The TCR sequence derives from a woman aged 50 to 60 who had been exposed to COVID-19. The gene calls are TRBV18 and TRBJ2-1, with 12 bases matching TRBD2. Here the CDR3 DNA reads TGTGCCAGCTCACCACTGGCTAGCGGGGGGGCCCGGAATGAGCAGTTCTTC. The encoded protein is CASSPLASGGARNEQFF.